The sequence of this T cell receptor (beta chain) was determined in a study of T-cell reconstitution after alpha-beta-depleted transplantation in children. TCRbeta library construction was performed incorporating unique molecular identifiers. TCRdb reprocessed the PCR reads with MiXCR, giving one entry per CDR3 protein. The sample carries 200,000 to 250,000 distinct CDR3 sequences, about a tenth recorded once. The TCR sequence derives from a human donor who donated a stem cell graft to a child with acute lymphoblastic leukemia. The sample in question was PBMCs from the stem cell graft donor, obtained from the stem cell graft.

The CDR3 spells CATAFEGSYNEQFF. Written as DNA, the CDR3 is TGCGCCACCGCCTTCGAGGGCTCCTACAATGAGCAGTTCTTC. The J gene is TRBJ2-1, the V gene TRBV5-1; TRBD2 might be the D (5 bases). Trimming shortened V by 9 bases and J by 0 bases, and 13 bases separated the two germline ends. This CDR3 comprises 14 residues. Germline V CDR1 and CDR2: SGHRS, YFSETQ.